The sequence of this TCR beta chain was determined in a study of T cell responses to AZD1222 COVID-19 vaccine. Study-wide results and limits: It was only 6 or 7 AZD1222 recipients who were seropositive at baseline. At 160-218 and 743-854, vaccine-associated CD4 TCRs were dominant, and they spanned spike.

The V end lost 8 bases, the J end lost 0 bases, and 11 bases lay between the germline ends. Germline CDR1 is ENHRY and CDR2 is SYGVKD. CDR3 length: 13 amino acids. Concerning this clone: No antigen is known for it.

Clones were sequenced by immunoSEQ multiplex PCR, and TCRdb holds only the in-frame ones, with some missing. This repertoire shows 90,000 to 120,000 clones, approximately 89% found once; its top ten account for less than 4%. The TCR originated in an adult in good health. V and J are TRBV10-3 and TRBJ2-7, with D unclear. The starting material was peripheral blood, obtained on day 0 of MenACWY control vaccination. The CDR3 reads CAISDVSSYEQYF. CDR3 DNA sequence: TGTGCCATCTCCGACGTGTCCTCCTACGAGCAGTACTTC.